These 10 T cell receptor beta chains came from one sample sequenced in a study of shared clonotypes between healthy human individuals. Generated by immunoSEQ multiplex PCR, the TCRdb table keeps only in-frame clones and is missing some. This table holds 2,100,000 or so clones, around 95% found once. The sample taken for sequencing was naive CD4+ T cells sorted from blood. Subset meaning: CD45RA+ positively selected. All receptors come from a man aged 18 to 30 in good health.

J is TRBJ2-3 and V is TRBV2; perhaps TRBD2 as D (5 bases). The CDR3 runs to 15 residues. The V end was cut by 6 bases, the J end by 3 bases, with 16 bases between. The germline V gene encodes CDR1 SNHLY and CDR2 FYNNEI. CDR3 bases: TGTGCCAGCAGCCCAGTGGGAGTAGCGACAGATACGCAGTATTTT. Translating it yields CASSPVGVATDTQYF. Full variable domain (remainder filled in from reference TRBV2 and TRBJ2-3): EPEVTQTPSHQVTQMGQEVILRCVPISNHLYFYWYRQILGQKVEFLVSFYNNEISEKSEIFDDQFSVERPDGSNFTLKIRSTKLEDSAMYFCASSPVGVATDTQYFGPGTRLTVL.

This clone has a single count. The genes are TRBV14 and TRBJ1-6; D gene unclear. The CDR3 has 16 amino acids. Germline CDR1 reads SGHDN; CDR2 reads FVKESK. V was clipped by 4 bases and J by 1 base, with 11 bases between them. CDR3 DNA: TGTGCCAGCAGCCTTGATCCTTGGTCCTATAATTCACCCCTCCACTTT. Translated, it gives CASSLDPWSYNSPLHF. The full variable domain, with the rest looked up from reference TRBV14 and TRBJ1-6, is EAGVTQFPSHSVIEKGQTVTLRCDPISGHDNLYWYRRVMGKEIKFLLHFVKESKQDESGMPNNRFLAERTGGTYSTLKVQPAELEDSGVYFCASSLDPWSYNSPLHFGNGTRLTVT.

The chain's CDR3 is CASSLADRATYEQYF. The CDR3 nucleotides are TGTGCCAGCAGCTTGGCCGACAGAGCCACCTACGAGCAGTACTTC. The chain combines TRBV5-8 with TRBJ2-7; TRBD1 might be the D (5 bases). V shed 0 bases and J shed 2 bases, with 12 bases lying between them. Per germline, CDR1 SGHTS and CDR2 YDEGEE. The CDR3 is 15 amino acids.

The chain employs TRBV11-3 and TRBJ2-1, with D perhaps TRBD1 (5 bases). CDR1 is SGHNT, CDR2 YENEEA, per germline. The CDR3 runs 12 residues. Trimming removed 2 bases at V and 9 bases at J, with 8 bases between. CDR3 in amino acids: CASSLTGSEQFF. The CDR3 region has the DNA TGTGCCAGCAGCTTAACAGGTAGTGAGCAGTTCTTC. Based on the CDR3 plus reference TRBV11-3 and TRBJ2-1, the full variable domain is EAGVVQSPRYKIIEKKQPVAFWCNPISGHNTLYWYLQNLGQGPELLIRYENEEAVDDSQLPKDRFSAERLKGVDSTLKIQPAELGDSAVYLCASSLTGSEQFFGPGTRLTVL.

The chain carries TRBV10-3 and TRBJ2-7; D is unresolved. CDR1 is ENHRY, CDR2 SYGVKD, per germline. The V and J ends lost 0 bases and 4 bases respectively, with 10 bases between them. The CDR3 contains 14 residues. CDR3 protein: CAISESNTRYEQYF. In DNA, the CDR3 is TGTGCCATCAGTGAGTCTAACACCAGATACGAGCAGTACTTC.

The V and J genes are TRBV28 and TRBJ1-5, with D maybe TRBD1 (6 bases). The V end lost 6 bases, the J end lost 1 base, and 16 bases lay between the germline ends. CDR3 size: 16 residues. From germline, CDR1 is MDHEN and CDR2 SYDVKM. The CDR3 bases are TGTGCCAGCAGACCTCCCGGCAGGGGAAGCAATCAGCCCCAGCATTTT. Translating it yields CASRPPGRGSNQPQHF.

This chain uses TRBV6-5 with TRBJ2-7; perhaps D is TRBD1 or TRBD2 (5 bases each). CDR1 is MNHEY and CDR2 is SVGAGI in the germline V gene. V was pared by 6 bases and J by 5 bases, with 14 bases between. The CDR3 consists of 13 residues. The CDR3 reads CASSRPGTHEQYF. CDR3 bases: TGTGCCAGCAGCCGGCCAGGGACCCACGAGCAGTACTTC.

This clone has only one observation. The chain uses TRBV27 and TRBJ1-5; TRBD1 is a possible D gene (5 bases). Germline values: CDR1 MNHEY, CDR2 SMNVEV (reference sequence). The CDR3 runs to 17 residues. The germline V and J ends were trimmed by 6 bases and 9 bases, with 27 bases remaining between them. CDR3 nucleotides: TGTGCCAGCAGACGACCCGCCGCCGACAGAAATGCGGTGCCCCAGCATTTT. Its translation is CASRRPAADRNAVPQHF.

The CDR3 bases are TGTGCCAGCAGCCTTGGGAGGTCGCAAGCTAACTATGGCTACACCTTC. Its translation: CASSLGRSQANYGYTF. This chain joins TRBV9 and TRBJ1-2, with D unresolved. The V gene lost 4 bases and the J gene lost 0 bases, with 16 bases spanning the gap. CDR3 length: 16 residues. Germline-derived CDR1 and CDR2 are SGDLS and YYNGEE.

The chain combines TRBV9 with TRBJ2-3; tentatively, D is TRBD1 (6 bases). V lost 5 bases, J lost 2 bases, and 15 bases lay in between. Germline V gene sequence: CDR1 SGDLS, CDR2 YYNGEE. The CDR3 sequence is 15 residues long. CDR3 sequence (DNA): TGTGCCAGCAGTCGGACAGACCTGGACACAGATACGCAGTATTTT. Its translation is CASSRTDLDTDTQYF.